The TCR beta chain under discussion was sequenced for a study of cytomegalovirus exposure and HLA in healthy donors. Study observations and caveats: There were some public TCRs occurring in many donors, but most TCR sequences were rare.

Only in-frame clones appear in the TCRdb table, and some are missing; sequencing was by immunoSEQ multiplex PCR. The repertoire has around 130,000 clones, around 92% of them found once; the top ten carry 3% to 4%. J was trimmed by 2 bases and V by 3 bases; bases with no gene match: 3. The CDR3 length is 15 residues. The germline CDR1 and CDR2 sequences are SGDLS and YYNGEE. A word on this clone: Its antigen is still unknown.

The donors were in the roughly 110-subject validation cohort, distinct from the roughly 700-subject first cohort. The source material was PBMCs. The clonotype was recovered from a man younger than 40 in good health and CMV-seronegative. The chain joins TRBV9 to TRBJ1-4, with TRBD1 identical over 8 bases. The DNA for the CDR3 is TGTGCCAGCAGCGACCGGACAGGGACTAATGAAAAACTGTTTTTT. It yields the protein CASSDRTGTNEKLFF.